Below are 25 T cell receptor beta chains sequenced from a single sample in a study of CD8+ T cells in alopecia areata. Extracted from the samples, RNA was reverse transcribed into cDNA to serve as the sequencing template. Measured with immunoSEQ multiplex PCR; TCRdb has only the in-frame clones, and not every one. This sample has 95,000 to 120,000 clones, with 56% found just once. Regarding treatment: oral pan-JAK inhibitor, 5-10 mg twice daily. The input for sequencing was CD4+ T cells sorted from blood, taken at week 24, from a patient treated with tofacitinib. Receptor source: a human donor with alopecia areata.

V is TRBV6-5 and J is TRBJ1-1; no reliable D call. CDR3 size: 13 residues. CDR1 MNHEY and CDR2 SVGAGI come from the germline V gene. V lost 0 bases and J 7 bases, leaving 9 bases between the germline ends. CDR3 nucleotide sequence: TGTGCCAGCAGTTACTCGTGGGAAGATGAAGCTTTCTTT. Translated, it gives CASSYSWEDEAFF.

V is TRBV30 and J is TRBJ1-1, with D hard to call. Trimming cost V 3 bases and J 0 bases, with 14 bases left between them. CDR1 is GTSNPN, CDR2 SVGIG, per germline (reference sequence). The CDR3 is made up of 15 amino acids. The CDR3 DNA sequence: TGTGCCTGGAGACTAAGCGGCAGTATGAACACTGAAGCTTTCTTT. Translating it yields CAWRLSGSMNTEAFF.

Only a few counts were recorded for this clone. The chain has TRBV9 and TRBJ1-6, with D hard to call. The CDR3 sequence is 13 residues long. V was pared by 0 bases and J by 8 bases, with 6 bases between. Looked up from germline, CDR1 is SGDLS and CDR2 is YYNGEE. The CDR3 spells CASSVGADSPLHF. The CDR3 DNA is TGTGCCAGCAGCGTAGGGGCGGATTCACCCCTCCACTTT.

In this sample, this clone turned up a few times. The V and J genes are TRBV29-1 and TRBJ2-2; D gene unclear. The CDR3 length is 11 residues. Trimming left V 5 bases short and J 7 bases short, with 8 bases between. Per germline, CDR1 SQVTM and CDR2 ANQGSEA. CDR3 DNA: TGCAGCGTTTCTTCGGGCGGGGAGCTGTTTTTT. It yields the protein CSVSSGGELFF.

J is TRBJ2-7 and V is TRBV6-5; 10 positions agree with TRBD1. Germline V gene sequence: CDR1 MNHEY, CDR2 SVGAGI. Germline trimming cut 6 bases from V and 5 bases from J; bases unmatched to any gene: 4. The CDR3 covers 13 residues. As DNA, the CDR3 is TGTGCCAGCAGAGAGACAGGGGGCGACGAGCAGTACTTC. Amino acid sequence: CASRETGGDEQYF.

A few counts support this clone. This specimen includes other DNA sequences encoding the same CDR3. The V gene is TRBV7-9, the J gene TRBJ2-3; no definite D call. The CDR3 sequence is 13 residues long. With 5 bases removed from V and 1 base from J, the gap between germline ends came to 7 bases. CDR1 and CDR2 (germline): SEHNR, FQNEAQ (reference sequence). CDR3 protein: CASSPTGTDTQYF. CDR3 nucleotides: TGTGCCAGCAGCCCGACTGGCACAGATACGCAGTATTTT. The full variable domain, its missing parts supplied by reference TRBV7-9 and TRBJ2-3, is DTGVSQNPRHKITKRGQNVTFRCDPISEHNRLYWYRQTLGQGPEFLTYFQNEAQLEKSRLLSDRFSAERPKGSFSTLEIQRTEQGDSAMYLCASSPTGTDTQYFGPGTRLTVL.

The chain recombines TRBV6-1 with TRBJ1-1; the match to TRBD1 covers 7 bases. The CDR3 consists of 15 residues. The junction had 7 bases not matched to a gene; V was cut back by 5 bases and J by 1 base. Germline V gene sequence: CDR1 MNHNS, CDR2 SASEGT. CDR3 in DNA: TGTGCCAGCAGTACCCACAGGGGCCCGAACACTGAAGCTTTCTTT. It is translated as CASSTHRGPNTEAFF.

CDR3 residues: CASSRGGAENIQYF. As DNA, the CDR3 is TGTGCCAGCAGCCGGGGAGGGGCTGAAAACATTCAGTACTTC. The chain has TRBV5-4 and TRBJ2-4; 7 positions match TRBD2. Germline CDR1 reads SGHNT; CDR2 reads YYREEE (reference sequence). This CDR3 contains 14 residues. The J segment lost 5 bases and the V segment lost 4 bases, leaving 6 bases of the junction unmatched.

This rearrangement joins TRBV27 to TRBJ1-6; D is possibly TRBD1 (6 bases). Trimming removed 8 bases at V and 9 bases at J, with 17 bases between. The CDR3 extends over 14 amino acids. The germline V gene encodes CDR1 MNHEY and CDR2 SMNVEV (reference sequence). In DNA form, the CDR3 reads TGTGCCAGCGGGATAAGCAGGGGCGGTTCACCCCTCCACTTT. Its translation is CASGISRGGSPLHF.

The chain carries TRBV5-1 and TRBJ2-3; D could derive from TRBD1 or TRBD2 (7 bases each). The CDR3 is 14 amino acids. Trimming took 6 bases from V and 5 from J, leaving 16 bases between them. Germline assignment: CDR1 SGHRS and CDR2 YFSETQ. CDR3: CASNQGGLGDTQYF. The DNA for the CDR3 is TGCGCCAGCAACCAGGGGGGGCTTGGAGATACGCAGTATTTT. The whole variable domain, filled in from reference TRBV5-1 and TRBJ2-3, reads KAGVTQTPRYLIKTRGQQVTLSCSPISGHRSVSWYQQTPGQGLQFLFEYFSETQRNKGNFPGRFSGRQFSNSRSEMNVSTLELGDSALYLCASNQGGLGDTQYFGPGTRLTVL.

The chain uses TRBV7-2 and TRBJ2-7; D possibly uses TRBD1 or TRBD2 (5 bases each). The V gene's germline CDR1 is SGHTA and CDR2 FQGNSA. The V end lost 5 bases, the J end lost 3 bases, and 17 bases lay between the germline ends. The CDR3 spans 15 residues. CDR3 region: CASSAGAGGIYEQYF. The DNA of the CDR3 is TGTGCCAGCAGCGCCGGGGCTGGCGGAATCTACGAGCAGTACTTC.

The CDR3 reads CASSLAGANEAFF. The CDR3 nucleotides read TGTGCCAGCAGCTTAGCAGGTGCTAATGAAGCTTTCTTT. V is TRBV7-9 and J is TRBJ1-1, with D unclear. The CDR3 has 13 amino acids. Germline CDR1 and CDR2: SEHNR and FQNEAQ (reference sequence). Between the trimmed V and J ends, which lost 0 bases and 7 bases, there was a span of 9 bases.

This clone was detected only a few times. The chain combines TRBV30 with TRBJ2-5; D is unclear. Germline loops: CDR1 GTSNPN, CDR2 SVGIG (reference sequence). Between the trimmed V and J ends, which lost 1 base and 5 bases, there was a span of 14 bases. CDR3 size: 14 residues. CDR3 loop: CAWSAKIGSETQYF. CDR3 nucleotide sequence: TGTGCCTGGAGTGCCAAGATAGGTTCCGAGACCCAGTACTTC.

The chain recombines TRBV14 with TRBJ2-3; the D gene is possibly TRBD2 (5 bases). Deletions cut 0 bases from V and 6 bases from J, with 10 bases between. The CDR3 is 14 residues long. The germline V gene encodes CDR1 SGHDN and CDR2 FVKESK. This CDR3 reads CASSQDRASDTQYF. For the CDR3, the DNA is TGTGCCAGCAGCCAAGATAGGGCTAGCGATACGCAGTATTTT. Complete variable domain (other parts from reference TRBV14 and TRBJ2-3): EAGVTQFPSHSVIEKGQTVTLRCDPISGHDNLYWYRRVMGKEIKFLLHFVKESKQDESGMPNNRFLAERTGGTYSTLKVQPAELEDSGVYFCASSQDRASDTQYFGPGTRLTVL.

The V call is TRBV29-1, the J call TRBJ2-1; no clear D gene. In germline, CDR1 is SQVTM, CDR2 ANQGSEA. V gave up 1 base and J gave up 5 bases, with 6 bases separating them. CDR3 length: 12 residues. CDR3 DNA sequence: TGCAGCGTTGAAGGCTCACACAATGAGCAGTTCTTC. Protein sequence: CSVEGSHNEQFF.

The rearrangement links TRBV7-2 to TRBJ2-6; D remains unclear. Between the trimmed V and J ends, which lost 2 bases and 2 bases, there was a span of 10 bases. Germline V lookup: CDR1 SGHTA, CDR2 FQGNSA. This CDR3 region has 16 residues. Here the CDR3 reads CASSLSVGPGANVLTF. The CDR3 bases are TGTGCCAGCAGCTTAAGTGTCGGCCCTGGGGCCAACGTCCTGACTTTC.

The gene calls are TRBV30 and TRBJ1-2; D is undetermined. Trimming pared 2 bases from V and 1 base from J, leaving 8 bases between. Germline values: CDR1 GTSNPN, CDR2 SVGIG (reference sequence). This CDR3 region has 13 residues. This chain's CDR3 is CAWSPLGNYGYTF. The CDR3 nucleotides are TGTGCCTGGAGTCCTCTCGGTAACTATGGCTACACCTTC.

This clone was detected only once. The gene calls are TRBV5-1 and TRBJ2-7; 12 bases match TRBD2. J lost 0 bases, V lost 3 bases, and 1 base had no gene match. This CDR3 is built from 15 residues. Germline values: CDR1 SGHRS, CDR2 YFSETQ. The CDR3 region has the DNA TGCGCCAGCAGCTCGGGACTAGCGGGCTCCTACGAGCAGTACTTC. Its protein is CASSSGLAGSYEQYF.

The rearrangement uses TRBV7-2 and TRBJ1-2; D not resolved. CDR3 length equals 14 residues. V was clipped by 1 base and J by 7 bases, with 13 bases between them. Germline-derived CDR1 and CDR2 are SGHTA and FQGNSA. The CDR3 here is CASSLGVASSGYTF. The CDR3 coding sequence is TGTGCCAGCAGCTTAGGGGTAGCGAGTAGTGGCTACACCTTC.

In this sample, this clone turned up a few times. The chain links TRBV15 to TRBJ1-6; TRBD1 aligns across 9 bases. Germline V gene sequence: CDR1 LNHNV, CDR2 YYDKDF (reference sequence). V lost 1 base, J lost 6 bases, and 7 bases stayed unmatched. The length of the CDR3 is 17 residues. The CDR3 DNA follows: TGTGCCACCAGCAGAGGGGGACAGGGAAGTCGTAATTCACCCCTCCACTTT. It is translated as CATSRGGQGSRNSPLHF.

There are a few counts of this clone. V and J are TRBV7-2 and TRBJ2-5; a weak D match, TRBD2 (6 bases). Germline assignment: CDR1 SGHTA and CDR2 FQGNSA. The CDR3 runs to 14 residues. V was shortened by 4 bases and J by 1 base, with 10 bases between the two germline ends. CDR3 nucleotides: TGTGCCAGCAGCTCCCGGACTATCCAAGAGACCCAGTACTTC. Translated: CASSSRTIQETQYF.

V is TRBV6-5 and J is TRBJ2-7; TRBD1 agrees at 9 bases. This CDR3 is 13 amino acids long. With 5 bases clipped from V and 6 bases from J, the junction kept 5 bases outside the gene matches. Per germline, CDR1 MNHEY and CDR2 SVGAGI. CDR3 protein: CASSRTGEGEQYF. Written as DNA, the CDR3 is TGTGCCAGCAGTCGGACAGGGGAGGGCGAGCAGTACTTC.

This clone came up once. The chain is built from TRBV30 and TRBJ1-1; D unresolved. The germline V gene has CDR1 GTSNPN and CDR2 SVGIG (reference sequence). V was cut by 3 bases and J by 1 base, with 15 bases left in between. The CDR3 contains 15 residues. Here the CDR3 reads CAWRALGQENTEAFF. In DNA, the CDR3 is TGTGCCTGGAGGGCCCTAGGTCAGGAGAACACTGAAGCTTTCTTT.

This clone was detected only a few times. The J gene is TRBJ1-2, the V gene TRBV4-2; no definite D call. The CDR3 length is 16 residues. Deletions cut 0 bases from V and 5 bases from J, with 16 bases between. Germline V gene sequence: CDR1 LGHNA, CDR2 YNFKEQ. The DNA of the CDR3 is TGTGCCAGCAGCCAAGATCTCGGGAGGGTCTCGTATGGCTACACCTTC. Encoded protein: CASSQDLGRVSYGYTF.

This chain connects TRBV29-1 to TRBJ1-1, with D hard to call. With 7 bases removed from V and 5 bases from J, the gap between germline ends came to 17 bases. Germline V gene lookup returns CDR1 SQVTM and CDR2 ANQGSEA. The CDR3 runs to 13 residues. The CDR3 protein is CSAASYFRTEAFF. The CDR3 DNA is TGCAGCGCTGCAAGTTACTTTAGGACTGAAGCTTTCTTT.